What follows describes a single TCR beta chain. This sample was taken from a study of T cell repertoires in breast cancer. Study details: Tumors, lymph nodes and blood came from breast cancer patients, plus healthy blood.

Unpaired genes were suppressed by blocking oligonucleotides during a second nested PCR. Using its own MiXCR run on the emulsion pairing reads, TCRdb lists one record per CDR3 protein. The sample holds roughly 40,000 distinct CDR3 sequences, 45% to 55% seen once. Primers covering all TCR V genes were used in emulsion RT-PCR on CD8+ T cells. Trimming stripped 5 bases from V and 3 bases from J, with 5 bases between. This CDR3 has 12 residues. Germline V gives CDR1 SEHNR, CDR2 FQNEAQ (reference sequence). The sequencing sample was made of CD8+ T cells. The rearrangement uses TRBV7-9 and TRBJ1-3, with D hard to call. This clonotype originated in a pool of human donors with breast cancer or a healthy control (not recorded which). CDR3 nucleotides: TGTGCCAGCAGCCTCGGTGGAAACACCATATATTTT. Translated, it gives CASSLGGNTIYF.